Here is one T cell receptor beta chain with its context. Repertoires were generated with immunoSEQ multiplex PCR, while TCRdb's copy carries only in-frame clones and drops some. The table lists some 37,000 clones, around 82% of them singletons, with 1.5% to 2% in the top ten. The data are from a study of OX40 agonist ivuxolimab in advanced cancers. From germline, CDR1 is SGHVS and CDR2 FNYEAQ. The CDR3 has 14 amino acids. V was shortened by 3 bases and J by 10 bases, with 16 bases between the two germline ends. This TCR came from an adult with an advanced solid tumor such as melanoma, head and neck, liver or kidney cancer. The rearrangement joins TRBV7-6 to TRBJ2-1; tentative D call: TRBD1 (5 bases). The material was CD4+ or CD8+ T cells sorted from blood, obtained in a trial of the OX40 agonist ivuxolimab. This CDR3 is CASSFEAAGYEQFF. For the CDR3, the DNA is TGTGCCAGCAGCTTTGAGGCGGCAGGGTACGAGCAGTTCTTC. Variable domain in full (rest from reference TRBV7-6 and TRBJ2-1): GAGVSQSPRYKVTKRGQDVALRCDPISGHVSLYWYRQALGQGPEFLTYFNYEAQQDKSGLPNDRFSAERPEGSISTLTIQRTEQRDSAMYRCASSFEAAGYEQFFGPGTRLTVL.